A single sample gave rise to the 11 T cell receptor beta chains below, sequenced in a study of blood T cells in healthy people across ages. A second roughly 6 to 11 cycle PCR used barcoded and J-beta primers. TCRdb fed the 5' RACE reads into MiXCR, producing one record per CDR3 protein. The sample records roughly 800,000 distinct CDR3 sequences, over 45% being singletons. The sequenced material came from blood. These receptors were taken from a man aged 25-45 years in good health.

This sequence joins TRBV6-6 and TRBJ2-2, with 9 bases aligning to TRBD1. The CDR3 is 15 residues long. J was trimmed by 2 bases and V by 6 bases; bases with no gene match: 4. Germline CDR1 and CDR2: MNHNY and SVGAGI (reference sequence). CDR3 coding DNA: TGTGCCAGCAGCCACAGGGGGCTCAACACCGGGGAGCTGTTTTTT. This sequence encodes CASSHRGLNTGELFF.

The chain recombines TRBV7-2 with TRBJ2-5; D perhaps matches TRBD2 (6 bases). Trimming left V 2 bases short and J 5 bases short, with 15 bases between. CDR1 and CDR2 (germline): SGHTA, FQGNSA. The CDR3 length is 15 residues. CDR3 protein: CASSLRRLDWETQYF. The CDR3 DNA follows: TGTGCCAGCAGCTTAAGGAGACTAGACTGGGAGACCCAGTACTTC.

This rearrangement joins TRBV6-5 to TRBJ2-3, with D unresolved. CDR3 size: 16 residues. V gave up 4 bases and J gave up 3 bases, with 17 bases separating them. In germline, CDR1 is MNHEY, CDR2 SVGAGI. CDR3 protein: CASSSPRGPGTDTQYF. CDR3 bases: TGTGCCAGCAGTTCTCCGCGAGGTCCAGGAACAGATACGCAGTATTTT.

The rearrangement uses TRBV12-5 and TRBJ2-6; possible D gene TRBD1, 5 bases. Trimming pared 7 bases from V and 4 bases from J, leaving 17 bases between. The CDR3 covers 16 residues. Germline-derived CDR1 and CDR2 are LGHNT and FRNRAP. The CDR3 sequence: CASAQGGAPGANVLTF. For the CDR3, the DNA is TGTGCTAGTGCCCAAGGTGGGGCCCCAGGGGCCAACGTCCTGACTTTC. The complete variable domain, with remaining parts taken from reference TRBV12-5 and TRBJ2-6, reads DARVTQTPRHKVTEMGQEVTMRCQPILGHNTVFWYRQTMMQGLELLAYFRNRAPLDDSGMPKDRFSAEMPDATLATLKIQPSEPRDSAVYFCASAQGGAPGANVLTFGAGSRLTVL.

The chain uses TRBV12-3 or TRBV12-4 and TRBJ2-7; possibly TRBD2 for D (7 bases). V was cut by 1 base and J by 2 bases, with 18 bases left in between. There are 17 residues in the CDR3. The CDR3 sequence: CASSLGGDGGHTYEQYF. CDR3 nucleotide sequence: TGTGCCAGCAGTTTAGGGGGCGACGGGGGGCATACCTACGAGCAGTACTTC.

V is TRBV11-2 and J is TRBJ2-3; D not certain. Germline lookup yields CDR1 SGHAT and CDR2 FQNNGV. The CDR3 totals 15 residues. V lost 5 bases, J lost 2 bases, and 14 bases lay in between. As DNA, the CDR3 is TGTGCCAGCAGCCCAACGGGCGGCACCACAGATACGCAGTATTTT. Encoded protein: CASSPTGGTTDTQYF.

The chain joins TRBV12-3 or TRBV12-4 to TRBJ2-7; D might be TRBD1 or TRBD2, each matching 6 bases. Trimming stripped 5 bases from V and 1 base from J, with 15 bases between. CDR3 size: 15 residues. In DNA form, the CDR3 reads TGTGCCAGCAGTCTCTCGGGGGCACTATCCTACGAGCAGTACTTC. Translated: CASSLSGALSYEQYF.

This clonotype was found a few times. The chain is built from TRBV7-2 and TRBJ2-7; D uncertain. Germline V gives CDR1 SGHTA, CDR2 FQGNSA. V shed 1 base and J shed 1 base, with 11 bases lying between them. The CDR3 covers 15 residues. The CDR3 sequence: CASSLEGGLSYEQYF. The CDR3 nucleotides are TGTGCCAGCAGCTTAGAGGGCGGTCTATCCTACGAGCAGTACTTC.

This chain joins TRBV7-6 and TRBJ1-2, with TRBD1 as a possible D gene (5 bases). From germline, CDR1 is SGHVS and CDR2 FNYEAQ. This CDR3 contains 16 residues. Trimming shortened V by 1 base and J by 4 bases, and 16 bases separated the two germline ends. The CDR3 protein is CASSLVAQGHPYGYTF. CDR3 nucleotides: TGTGCCAGCAGCTTAGTAGCCCAGGGTCACCCCTATGGCTACACCTTC.

The genes are TRBV10-3 and TRBJ1-2, with D perhaps TRBD1 (5 bases). This CDR3 contains 14 residues. Between the trimmed V and J ends, which lost 2 bases and 6 bases, there was a span of 13 bases. Germline values: CDR1 ENHRY, CDR2 SYGVKD. The CDR3, as DNA: TGTGCCATCAGTGAGCCGGGACGCCCCGATGGCTACACCTTC. This encodes CAISEPGRPDGYTF.

In its sample, this clonotype was seen a few times. The chain employs TRBV3-1 and TRBJ1-2; 7 bases are shared with TRBD1. Germline CDR1 and CDR2: LGHDT and YNNKEL (reference sequence). With 7 bases clipped from V and 4 bases from J, the junction kept 9 bases outside the gene matches. The CDR3 is 14 residues long. The CDR3 here is CASTQGGTRYGYTF. DNA for the CDR3: TGTGCCAGCACCCAGGGGGGAACCCGCTATGGCTACACCTTC.